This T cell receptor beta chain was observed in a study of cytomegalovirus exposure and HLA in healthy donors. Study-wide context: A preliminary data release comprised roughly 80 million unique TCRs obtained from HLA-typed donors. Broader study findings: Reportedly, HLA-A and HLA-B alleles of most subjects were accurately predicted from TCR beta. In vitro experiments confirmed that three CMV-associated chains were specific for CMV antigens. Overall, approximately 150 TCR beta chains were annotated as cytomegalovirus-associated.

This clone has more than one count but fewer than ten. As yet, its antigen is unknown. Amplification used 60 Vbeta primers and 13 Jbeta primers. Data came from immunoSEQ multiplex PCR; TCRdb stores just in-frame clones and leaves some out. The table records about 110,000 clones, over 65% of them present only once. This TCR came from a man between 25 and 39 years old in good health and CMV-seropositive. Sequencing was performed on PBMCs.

The DNA for the CDR3 is TGTGCCAGCAGCGTAGATACGGGACAGGGTACAAATGAGCAGTTCTTC. Translated: CASSVDTGQGTNEQFF. The chain links TRBV9 to TRBJ2-1; 9 nucleotides line up with TRBD1. Losses at the gene ends were 0 bases for V and 7 bases for J; bases not matched to a gene: 8. Germline CDR1 reads SGDLS; CDR2 reads YYNGEE. This CDR3 region has 16 residues.